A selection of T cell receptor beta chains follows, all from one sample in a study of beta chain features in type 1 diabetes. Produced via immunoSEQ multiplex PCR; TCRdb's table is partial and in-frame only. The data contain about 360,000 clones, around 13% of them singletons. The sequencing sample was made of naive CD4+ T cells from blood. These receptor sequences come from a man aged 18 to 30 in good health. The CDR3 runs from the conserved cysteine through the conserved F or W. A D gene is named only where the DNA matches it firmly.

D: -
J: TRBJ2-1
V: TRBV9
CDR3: CASSVHQDGGSYNEQFF

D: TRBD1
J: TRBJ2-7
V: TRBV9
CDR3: CASSTGYQGQGIQQYF

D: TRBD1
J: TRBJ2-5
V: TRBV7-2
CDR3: CASSLPGTGGRTQYF

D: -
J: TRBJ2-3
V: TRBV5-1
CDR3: CASSLDTADTQYF

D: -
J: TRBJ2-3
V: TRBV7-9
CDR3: CASSLTGANTDTQYF

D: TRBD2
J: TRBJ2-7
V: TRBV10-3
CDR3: CAISESNRASGSGSEQYF

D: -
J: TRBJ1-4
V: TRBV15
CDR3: CATSDRGRGEKLFF

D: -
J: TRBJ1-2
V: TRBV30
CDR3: CAWSVGANYGYTF

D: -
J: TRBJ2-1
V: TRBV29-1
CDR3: CSVDGGVGYNEQFF

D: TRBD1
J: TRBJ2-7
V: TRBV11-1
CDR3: CASSFPGQTHEQYF

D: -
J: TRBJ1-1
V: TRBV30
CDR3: CAWIPGIFTEAFF

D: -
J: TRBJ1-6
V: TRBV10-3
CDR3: CAIKGEGNSPLHF

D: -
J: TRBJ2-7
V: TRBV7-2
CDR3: CASSLSGSSYEQYF

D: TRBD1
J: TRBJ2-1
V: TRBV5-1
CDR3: CASSGQGKVYEQFF

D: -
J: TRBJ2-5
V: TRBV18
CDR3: CASSPRLEETQYF

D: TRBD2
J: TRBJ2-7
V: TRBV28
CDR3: CASSTGGRALEQYF

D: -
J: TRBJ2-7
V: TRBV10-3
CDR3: CAINKGTSLDEQYF

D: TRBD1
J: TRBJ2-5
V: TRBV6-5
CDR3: CASSSPSTGGQETQYF

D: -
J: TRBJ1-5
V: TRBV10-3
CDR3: CAISNTGGNQPQHF

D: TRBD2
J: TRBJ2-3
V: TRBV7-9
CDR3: CASSSGGAGGTDTQYF

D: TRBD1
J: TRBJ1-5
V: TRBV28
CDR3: CASSMRDRGGRQPQHF

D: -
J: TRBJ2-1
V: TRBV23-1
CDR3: CASSQRQVSSYNEQFF

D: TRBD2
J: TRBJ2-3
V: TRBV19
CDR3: CASSISGDYTDTQYF

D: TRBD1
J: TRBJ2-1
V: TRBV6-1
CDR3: CASVRDRGNEQFF

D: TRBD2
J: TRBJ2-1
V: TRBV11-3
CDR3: CASSFGREVQFF

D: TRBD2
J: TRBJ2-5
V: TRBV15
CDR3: CATSRRTSGGAKQETQYF

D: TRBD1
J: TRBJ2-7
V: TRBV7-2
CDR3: CASSFTGGSYEQYF

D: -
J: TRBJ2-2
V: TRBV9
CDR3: CASNASPTANTGELFF

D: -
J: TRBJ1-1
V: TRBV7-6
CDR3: CASSLVPGEGNTEAFF

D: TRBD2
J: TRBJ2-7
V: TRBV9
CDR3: CASSVDLAGGEQYF

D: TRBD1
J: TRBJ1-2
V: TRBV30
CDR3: CAWSPGGDYGYTF

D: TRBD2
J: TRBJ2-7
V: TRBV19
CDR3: CASSIVPGLPSYEQYF

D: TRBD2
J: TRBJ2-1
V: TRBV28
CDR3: CASCSGGYNEQFF

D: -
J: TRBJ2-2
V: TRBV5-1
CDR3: CASSDGDTGELFF

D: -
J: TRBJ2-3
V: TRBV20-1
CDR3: CSANTDTQYF

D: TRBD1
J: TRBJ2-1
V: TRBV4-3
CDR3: CASSQDSTGFREQFF

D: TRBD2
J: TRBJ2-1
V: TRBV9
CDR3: CASSDRLAEPYNEQFF

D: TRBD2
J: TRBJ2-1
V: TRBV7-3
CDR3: CASRRAGASYNEQFF

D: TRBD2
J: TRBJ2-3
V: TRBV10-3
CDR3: CAIGLARDTQYF

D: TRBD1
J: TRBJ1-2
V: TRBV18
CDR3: CASSPREQGGTDGYTF

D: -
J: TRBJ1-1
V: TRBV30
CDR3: CAWSSQTSGLSNTEAFF

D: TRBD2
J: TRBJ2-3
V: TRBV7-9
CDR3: CASSTQPTSVGTDTQYF

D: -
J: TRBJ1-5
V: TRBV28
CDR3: CASSLAWSQRNQPQHF

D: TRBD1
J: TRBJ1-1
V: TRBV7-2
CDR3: CASSLAGGPMNTEAFF

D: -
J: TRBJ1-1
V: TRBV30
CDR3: CAWSVGGVDTEAFF

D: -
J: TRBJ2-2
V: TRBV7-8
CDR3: CASSPPTNTGELFF

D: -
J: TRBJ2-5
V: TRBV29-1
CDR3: CSVAGSDQETQYF

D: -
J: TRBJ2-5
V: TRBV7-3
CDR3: CASSLGRERVETQYF

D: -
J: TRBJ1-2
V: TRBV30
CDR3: CASTRGESYTF